These 10 T cell receptor beta chains originate from one sample sequenced in a study of T cells in localized non-small cell lung cancer. Assay used: immunoSEQ multiplex PCR; TCRdb lists only in-frame clones, some missing. Of 100,000 to 150,000 clones in the sample, more than 70% are singletons; the top ten hold over 1.5%. Source: peripheral blood, taken before any cancer treatment. These receptors all stem from a female donor at least 60 years old with stage I lung adenocarcinoma.

As DNA, the CDR3 is TGTGCCAGTAGTATCGGTAGTTTTCAGTACTTC. Translating it yields CASSIGSFQYF. J is TRBJ2-4 and V is TRBV19; D is unresolved. The CDR3 spans 11 residues. Trimming shortened V by 3 bases and J by 11 bases, and 8 bases separated the two germline ends. CDR1 is LNHDA and CDR2 is SQIVND in the germline V gene (reference sequence).

The V call is TRBV2, the J call TRBJ2-1; D call uncertain. The CDR3 has 14 amino acids. V was trimmed by 4 bases and J by 0 bases, leaving 7 bases between them. Germline CDR1 SNHLY, CDR2 FYNNEI. The CDR3: CASSVVSSYNEQFF. CDR3 coding DNA: TGTGCCAGCAGTGTGGTGAGCTCCTACAATGAGCAGTTCTTC.

The CDR3 loop reads CASTQGSGSWSEQFF. DNA of the CDR3: TGTGCCAGCACCCAGGGTAGCGGGAGCTGGAGTGAGCAGTTCTTC. This sequence joins TRBV7-3 and TRBJ2-1, with 9 bases aligning to TRBD2. V shed 7 bases, J shed 9 bases, and the junction held 13 bases outside the gene matches. The CDR3 length is 15 residues. CDR1 SGHTA and CDR2 FQGTGA come from the germline V gene.

V gene TRBV5-1 combines with J gene TRBJ1-2; D gene unclear. The V end was cut by 0 bases, the J end by 4 bases, with 10 bases between. CDR3 length: 14 residues. The germline V gene has CDR1 SGHRS and CDR2 YFSETQ. In DNA form, the CDR3 reads TGCGCCAGCAGCTTGGAAGGAACGACCTATGGCTACACCTTC. Its protein product is CASSLEGTTYGYTF.

The J gene is TRBJ2-7, the V gene TRBV28, with D maybe TRBD2 (6 bases). The length of the CDR3 is 15 residues. CDR1 and CDR2 (germline): MDHEN, SYDVKM. The ends were cut back, 8 bases at V and 3 bases at J, with 20 bases in the middle. The CDR3 here is CASRGVQPGDYEQYF. The CDR3 DNA reads TGTGCCAGCCGAGGGGTGCAACCGGGGGACTACGAGCAGTACTTC.

The rearrangement links TRBV7-8 to TRBJ2-6, with a possible D match to TRBD1 (5 bases). Germline values: CDR1 SGHVS, CDR2 FQNEAQ. Trimming stripped 8 bases from V and 3 bases from J, with 14 bases between. The CDR3 covers 15 residues. CDR3 in DNA: TGTGCCAGCGTGGGGCTGGTCTATGGGGCCAACGTCCTGACTTTC. Amino acids: CASVGLVYGANVLTF.

The chain carries TRBV27 and TRBJ2-4; D remains unclear. CDR3 length: 15 residues. The germline gives CDR1 MNHEY, CDR2 SMNVEV (reference sequence). Trimming stripped 4 bases from V and 0 bases from J, with 10 bases between. CDR3 DNA: TGTGCCAGCAGTTCCTCCCAGATAGCCAAAAACATTCAGTACTTC. Protein product: CASSSSQIAKNIQYF.

The chain links TRBV5-6 to TRBJ2-3, with D possibly being TRBD1 (5 bases). Germline CDR1 SGHDT, CDR2 YYEEEE. CDR3 length: 14 amino acids. V was pared by 1 base and J by 3 bases, with 9 bases between. This chain's CDR3 is CASSLNRLTDTQYF. The CDR3 nucleotides read TGTGCCAGCAGCTTGAACAGGCTGACAGATACGCAGTATTTT.

The chain combines TRBV25-1 with TRBJ1-2, with unresolved D. Deletions cut 1 base from V and 7 bases from J, with 4 bases between. The CDR3 is 11 residues long. Looked up from germline, CDR1 is MGHDK and CDR2 is SYGVNS. CDR3 protein: CASSESVGYTF. CDR3 DNA sequence: TGTGCCAGCAGTGAATCGGTTGGCTACACCTTC.

The table lists this clone with a count of one. The chain employs TRBV18 and TRBJ2-7, with TRBD2 as a possible D gene (6 bases). The germline V gene encodes CDR1 KGHSH and CDR2 LQKENI. Trimming removed 3 bases at V and 3 bases at J, with 12 bases between. The CDR3 is 14 residues long. The CDR3: CASSPLGRDYEQYF. In DNA form, the CDR3 reads TGTGCCAGCTCACCGCTCGGGAGAGACTACGAGCAGTACTTC.